This T cell receptor (beta chain) is drawn from a study of cytomegalovirus exposure and HLA in healthy donors. Trimming shortened V by 0 bases and J by 0 bases, and 12 bases separated the two germline ends. Germline V lookup: CDR1 MGHRA, CDR2 YSYEKL. The CDR3 sequence is 17 residues long. The PCR employed 60 Vbeta primers together with 13 Jbeta primers. Original data processing: Unique TCR beta chains totaled roughly 80 million in a later count, with approximately 10 million of them shared. TCRdb keeps only in-frame clones here, not all; method: immunoSEQ multiplex PCR. V and J calls and clone size are as listed in that table; D and trimming were resolved from the DNA. The profile shows about 90,000 clones, less than 65% of them singletons.

Material: PBMCs. The clonotype was recovered from a woman in her 30s in good health and CMV-seropositive. The rearrangement links TRBV4-1 to TRBJ1-3; D gene uncertain. CDR3 coding DNA: TGCGCCAGCAGCCAAGATCGAGGGATAGGCTCTGGAAACACCATATATTTT. It codes for CASSQDRGIGSGNTIYF.